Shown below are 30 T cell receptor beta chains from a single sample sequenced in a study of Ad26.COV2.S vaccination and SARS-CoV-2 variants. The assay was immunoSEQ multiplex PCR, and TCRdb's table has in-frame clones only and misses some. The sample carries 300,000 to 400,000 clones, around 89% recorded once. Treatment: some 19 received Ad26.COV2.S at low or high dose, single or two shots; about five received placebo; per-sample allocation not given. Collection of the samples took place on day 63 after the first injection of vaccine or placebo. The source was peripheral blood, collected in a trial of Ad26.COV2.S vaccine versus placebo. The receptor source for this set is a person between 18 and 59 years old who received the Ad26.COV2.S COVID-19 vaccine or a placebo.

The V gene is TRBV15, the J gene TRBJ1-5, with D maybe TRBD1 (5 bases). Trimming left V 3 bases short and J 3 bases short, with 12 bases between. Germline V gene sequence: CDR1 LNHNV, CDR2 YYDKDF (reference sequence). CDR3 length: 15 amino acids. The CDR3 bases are TGTGCCACCAGCAGGGGTCAGGGACTCAATCAGCCCCAGCATTTT. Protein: CATSRGQGLNQPQHF. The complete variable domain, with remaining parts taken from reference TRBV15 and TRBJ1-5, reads DAMVIQNPRYQVTQFGKPVTLSCSQTLNHNVMYWYQQKSSQAPKLLFHYYDKDFNNEADTPDNFQSRRPNTSFCFLDIRSPGLGDTAMYLCATSRGQGLNQPQHFGDGTRLSIL.

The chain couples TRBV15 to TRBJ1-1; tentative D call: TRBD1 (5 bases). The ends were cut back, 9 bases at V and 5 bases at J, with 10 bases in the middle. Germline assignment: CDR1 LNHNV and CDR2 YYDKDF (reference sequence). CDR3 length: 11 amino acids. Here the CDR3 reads CATVGGTEAFF. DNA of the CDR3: TGTGCCACTGTGGGGGGGACTGAAGCTTTCTTT. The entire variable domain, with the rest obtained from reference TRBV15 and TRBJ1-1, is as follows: DAMVIQNPRYQVTQFGKPVTLSCSQTLNHNVMYWYQQKSSQAPKLLFHYYDKDFNNEADTPDNFQSRRPNTSFCFLDIRSPGLGDTAMYLCATVGGTEAFFGQGTRLTVV.

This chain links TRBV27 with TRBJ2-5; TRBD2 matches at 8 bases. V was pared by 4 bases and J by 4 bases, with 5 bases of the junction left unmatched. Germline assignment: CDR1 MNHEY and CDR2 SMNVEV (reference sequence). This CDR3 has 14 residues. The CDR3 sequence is CASSSPGRGETQYF. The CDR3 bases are TGTGCCAGCAGTTCCCCCGGGAGGGGAGAGACCCAGTACTTC.

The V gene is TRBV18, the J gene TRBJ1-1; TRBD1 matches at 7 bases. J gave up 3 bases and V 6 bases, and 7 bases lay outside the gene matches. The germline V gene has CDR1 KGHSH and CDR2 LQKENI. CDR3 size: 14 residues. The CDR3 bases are TGTGCCAGCTCCCCCGACAGGGCGGACACTGAAGCTTTCTTT. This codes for CASSPDRADTEAFF.

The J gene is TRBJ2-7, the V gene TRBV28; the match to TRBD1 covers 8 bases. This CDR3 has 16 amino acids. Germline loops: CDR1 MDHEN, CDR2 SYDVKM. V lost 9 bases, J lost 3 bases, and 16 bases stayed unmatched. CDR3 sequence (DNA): TGTGCCAGTCGGGGTCGAACGGGACAGGTTGACTACGAGCAGTACTTC. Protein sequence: CASRGRTGQVDYEQYF.

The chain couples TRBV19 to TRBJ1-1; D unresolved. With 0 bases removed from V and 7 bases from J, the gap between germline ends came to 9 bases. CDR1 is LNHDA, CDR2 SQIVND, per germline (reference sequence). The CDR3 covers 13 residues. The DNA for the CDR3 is TGTGCCAGTAGTATAGATTTGGAGGTTGAAGCTTTCTTT. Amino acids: CASSIDLEVEAFF.

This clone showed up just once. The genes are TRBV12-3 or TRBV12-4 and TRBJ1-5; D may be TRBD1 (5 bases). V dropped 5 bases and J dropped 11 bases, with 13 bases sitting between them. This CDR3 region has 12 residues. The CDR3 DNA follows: TGTGCCAGCAGTCAGGGCCCCACGGCCCAGCATTTT. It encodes CASSQGPTAQHF.

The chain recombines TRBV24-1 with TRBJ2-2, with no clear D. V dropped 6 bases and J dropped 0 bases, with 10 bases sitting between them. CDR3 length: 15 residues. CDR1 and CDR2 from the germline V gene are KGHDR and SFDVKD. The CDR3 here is CATSTYSANTGELFF. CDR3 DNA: TGTGCCACCAGTACATACAGCGCGAACACCGGGGAGCTGTTTTTT.

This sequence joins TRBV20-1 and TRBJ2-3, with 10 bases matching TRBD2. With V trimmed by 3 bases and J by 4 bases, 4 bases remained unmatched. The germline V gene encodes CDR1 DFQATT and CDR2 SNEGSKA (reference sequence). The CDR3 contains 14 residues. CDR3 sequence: CSASEAGGSDTQYF. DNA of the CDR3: TGCAGTGCTAGTGAAGCGGGAGGGTCAGATACGCAGTATTTT.

CDR3 amino acids: CASSRVSGAYEQYF. The CDR3 DNA sequence: TGCGCCAGCAGCCGGGTCTCAGGGGCCTACGAGCAGTACTTC. The chain carries TRBV5-1 and TRBJ2-7; maybe TRBD1 (6 bases). The CDR3 has 14 residues. The V end was cut by 4 bases, the J end by 2 bases, with 13 bases between. Germline CDR1 and CDR2: SGHRS and YFSETQ.

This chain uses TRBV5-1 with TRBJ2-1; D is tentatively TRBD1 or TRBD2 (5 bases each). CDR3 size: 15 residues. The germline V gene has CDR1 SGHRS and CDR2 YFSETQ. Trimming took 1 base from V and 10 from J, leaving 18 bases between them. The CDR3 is CASSLSTGRGPEQFF. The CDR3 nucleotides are TGCGCCAGCAGCTTGAGCACAGGTCGGGGTCCCGAGCAGTTCTTC.

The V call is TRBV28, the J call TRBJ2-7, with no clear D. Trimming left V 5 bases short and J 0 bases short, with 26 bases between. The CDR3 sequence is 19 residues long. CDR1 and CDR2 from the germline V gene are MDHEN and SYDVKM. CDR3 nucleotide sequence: TGTGCCAGCAGTCCGTCGACTGGACGGAATTACTTCAGCTCCTACGAGCAGTACTTC. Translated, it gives CASSPSTGRNYFSSYEQYF.

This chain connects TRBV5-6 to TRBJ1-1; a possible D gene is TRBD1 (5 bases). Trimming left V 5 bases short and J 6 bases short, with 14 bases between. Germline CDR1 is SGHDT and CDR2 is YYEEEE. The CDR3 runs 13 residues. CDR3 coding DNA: TGTGCCAGCAGTTGGGCCGGGACTGCTGAAGCTTTCTTT. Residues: CASSWAGTAEAFF. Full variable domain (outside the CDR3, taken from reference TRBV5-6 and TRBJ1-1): DAGVTQSPTHLIKTRGQQVTLRCSPKSGHDTVSWYQQALGQGPQFIFQYYEEEERQRGNFPDRFSGHQFPNYSSELNVNALLLGDSALYLCASSWAGTAEAFFGQGTRLTVV.

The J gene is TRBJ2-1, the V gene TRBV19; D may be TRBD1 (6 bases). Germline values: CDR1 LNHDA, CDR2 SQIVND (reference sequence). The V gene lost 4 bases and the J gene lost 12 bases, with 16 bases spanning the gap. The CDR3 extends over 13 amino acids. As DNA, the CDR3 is TGTGCCAGTAGTACTAACCGCCGGGACATGCAGTTCTTC. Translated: CASSTNRRDMQFF.

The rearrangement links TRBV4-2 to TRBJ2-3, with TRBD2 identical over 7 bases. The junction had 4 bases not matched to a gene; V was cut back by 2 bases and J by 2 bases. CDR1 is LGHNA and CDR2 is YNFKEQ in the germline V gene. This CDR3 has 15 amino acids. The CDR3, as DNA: TGTGCCAGCAGCCAAACTAGCGAGTTCACAGATACGCAGTATTTT. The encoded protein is CASSQTSEFTDTQYF.

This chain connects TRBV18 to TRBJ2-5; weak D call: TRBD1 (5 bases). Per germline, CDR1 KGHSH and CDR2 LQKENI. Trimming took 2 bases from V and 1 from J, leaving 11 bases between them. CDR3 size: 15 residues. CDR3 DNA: TGTGCCAGCTCACCATCGACAGAACCCCAAGAGACCCAGTACTTC. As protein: CASSPSTEPQETQYF.

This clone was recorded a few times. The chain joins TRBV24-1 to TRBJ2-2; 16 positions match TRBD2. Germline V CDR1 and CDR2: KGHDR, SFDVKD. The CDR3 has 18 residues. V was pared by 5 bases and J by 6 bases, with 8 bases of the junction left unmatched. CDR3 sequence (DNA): TGTGCCACCAGTGCTAAGGGACTAGCGGGAGGGTTTGCCGGGGAGCTGTTTTTT. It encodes CATSAKGLAGGFAGELFF.

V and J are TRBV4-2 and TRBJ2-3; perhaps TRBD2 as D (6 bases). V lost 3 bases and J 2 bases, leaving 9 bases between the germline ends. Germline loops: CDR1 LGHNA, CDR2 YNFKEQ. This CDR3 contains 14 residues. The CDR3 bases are TGTGCCAGCAGCCAGGGACTTAACACAGATACGCAGTATTTT. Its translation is CASSQGLNTDTQYF.

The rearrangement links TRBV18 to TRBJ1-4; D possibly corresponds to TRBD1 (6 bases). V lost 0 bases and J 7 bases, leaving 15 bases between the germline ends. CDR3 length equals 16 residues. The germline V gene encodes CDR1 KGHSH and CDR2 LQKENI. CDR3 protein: CASSPPSGGHVEKLFF. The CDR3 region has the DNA TGTGCCAGCTCACCACCGTCGGGGGGACATGTTGAAAAACTGTTTTTT.

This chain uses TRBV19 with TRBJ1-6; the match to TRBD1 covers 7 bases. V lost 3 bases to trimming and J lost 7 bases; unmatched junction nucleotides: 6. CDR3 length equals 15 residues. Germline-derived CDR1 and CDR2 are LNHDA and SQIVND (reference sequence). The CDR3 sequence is CASSIGTGANSPLHF. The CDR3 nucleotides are TGTGCCAGTAGTATTGGTACAGGGGCGAATTCACCCCTCCACTTT.

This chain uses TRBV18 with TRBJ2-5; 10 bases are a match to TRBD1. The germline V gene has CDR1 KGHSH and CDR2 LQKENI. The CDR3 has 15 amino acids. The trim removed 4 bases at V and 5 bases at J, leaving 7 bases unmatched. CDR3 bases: TGTGCCAGCTCACGACGGACAGGGGGAGGCGAGACCCAGTACTTC. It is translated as CASSRRTGGGETQYF.

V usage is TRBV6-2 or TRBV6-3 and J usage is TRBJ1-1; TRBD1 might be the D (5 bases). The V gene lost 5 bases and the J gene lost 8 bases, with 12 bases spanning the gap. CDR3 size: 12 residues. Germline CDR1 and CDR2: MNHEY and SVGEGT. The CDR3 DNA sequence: TGTGCCAGCAGTGGAGGGGATAGGGAAGCTTTCTTT. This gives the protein CASSGGDREAFF.

CDR3 DNA sequence: TGCGCCAGCAGCTTTGGGACAGAGACCTACGAGCAGTACTTC. It is translated as CASSFGTETYEQYF. V is TRBV5-1 and J is TRBJ2-7, with 7 bases matching TRBD1. CDR3 length: 14 residues. Germline V gene data show CDR1 as SGHRS and CDR2 as YFSETQ. Germline trimming cut 2 bases from V and 2 bases from J; bases unmatched to any gene: 4.

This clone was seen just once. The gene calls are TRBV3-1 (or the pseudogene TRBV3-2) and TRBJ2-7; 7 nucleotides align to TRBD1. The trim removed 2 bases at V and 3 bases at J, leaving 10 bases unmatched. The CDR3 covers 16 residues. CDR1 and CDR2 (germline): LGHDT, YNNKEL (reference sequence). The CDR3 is CASSQRFWDSFYEQYF. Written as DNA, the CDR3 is TGTGCCAGCAGCCAACGGTTTTGGGACAGTTTCTACGAGCAGTACTTC.

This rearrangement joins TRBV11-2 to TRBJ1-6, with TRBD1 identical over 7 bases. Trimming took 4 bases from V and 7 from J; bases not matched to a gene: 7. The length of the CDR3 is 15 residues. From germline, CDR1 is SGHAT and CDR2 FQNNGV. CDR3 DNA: TGTGCCAGCAGCTGGGAAGGGGGCCTGAATTCACCCCTCCACTTT. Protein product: CASSWEGGLNSPLHF.

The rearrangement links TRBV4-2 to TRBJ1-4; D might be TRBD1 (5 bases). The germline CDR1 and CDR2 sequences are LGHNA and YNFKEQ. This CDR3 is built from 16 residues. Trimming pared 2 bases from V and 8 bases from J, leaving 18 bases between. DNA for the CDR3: TGTGCCAGCAGCCAAACCCCGGGAGAGAACAGGGAAAAACTGTTTTTT. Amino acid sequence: CASSQTPGENREKLFF.

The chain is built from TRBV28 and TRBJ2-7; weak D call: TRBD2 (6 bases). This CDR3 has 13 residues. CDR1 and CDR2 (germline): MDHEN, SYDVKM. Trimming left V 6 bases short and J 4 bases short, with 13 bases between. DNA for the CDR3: TGTGCCAGCAGATACGCGGGACTGTACGAGCAGTACTTC. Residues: CASRYAGLYEQYF.

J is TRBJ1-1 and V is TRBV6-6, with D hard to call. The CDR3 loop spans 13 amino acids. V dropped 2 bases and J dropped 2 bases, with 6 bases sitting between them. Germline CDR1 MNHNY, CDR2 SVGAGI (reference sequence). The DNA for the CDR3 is TGTGCCAGCAGTTACCAGGTAAACACTGAAGCTTTCTTT. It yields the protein CASSYQVNTEAFF.

CDR3: CASSVGGASTYEQYF. Written as DNA, the CDR3 is TGTGCCAGCAGCGTAGGTGGGGCCTCGACCTACGAGCAGTACTTC. J is TRBJ2-7 and V is TRBV9, with D possibly matching TRBD1 (5 bases). The CDR3 is 15 amino acids. V was trimmed by 0 bases and J by 2 bases, leaving 12 bases between them. The germline V gene encodes CDR1 SGDLS and CDR2 YYNGEE.

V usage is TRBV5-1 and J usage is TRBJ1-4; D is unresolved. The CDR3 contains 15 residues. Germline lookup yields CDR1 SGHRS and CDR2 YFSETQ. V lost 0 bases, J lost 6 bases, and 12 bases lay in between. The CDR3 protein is CASSLVGREDEKLFF. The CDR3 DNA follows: TGCGCCAGCAGCTTGGTGGGGAGGGAGGATGAAAAACTGTTTTTT.